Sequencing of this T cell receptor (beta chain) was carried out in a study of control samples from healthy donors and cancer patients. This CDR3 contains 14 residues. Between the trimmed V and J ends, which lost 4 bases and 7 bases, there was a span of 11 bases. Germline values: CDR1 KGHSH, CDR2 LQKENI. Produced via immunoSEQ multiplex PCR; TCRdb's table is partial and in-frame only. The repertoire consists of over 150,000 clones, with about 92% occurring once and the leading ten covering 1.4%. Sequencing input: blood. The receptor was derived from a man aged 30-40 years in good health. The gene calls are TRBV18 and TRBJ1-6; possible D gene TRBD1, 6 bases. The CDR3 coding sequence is TGTGCCAGCTCACTTGGGGGCTACAATTCACCCCTCCACTTT. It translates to CASSLGGYNSPLHF. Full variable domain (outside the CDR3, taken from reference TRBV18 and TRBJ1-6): NAGVMQNPRHLVRRRGQEARLRCSPMKGHSHVYWYRQLPEEGLKFMVYLQKENIIDESGMPKERFSAEFPKEGPSILRIQQVVRGDSAAYFCASSLGGYNSPLHFGNGTRLTVT.